This TCR beta chain was identified in a study of blood T cell repertoires in COVID-19. A note on this clone: The junction and the germline gene differ at one end; a read error may be behind it.

Clones were read by immunoSEQ multiplex PCR, and TCRdb kept only the in-frame ones, dropping some. Here the sample spans tens of thousands of clones, approximately 94% being singletons. Germline V gives CDR1 SSHAT, CDR2 FNYEAQ (reference sequence). The length of the CDR3 is 13 residues. The chain uses TRBV7-7 and TRBJ2-3; D not resolved. The material sequenced was peripheral blood. This receptor was obtained from a man aged 45 to 65 with COVID-19, enrolled during active disease. CDR3 residues: CASSPGTVDTQYF. The CDR3 region has the DNA TGTGCTAGCAGCCCAGGTACCGTGGATACGCAGTATTTT. Based on the CDR3 plus reference TRBV7-7 and TRBJ2-3, the full variable domain is GAGVSQSPRYKVTKRGQDVTLRCDPISSHATLYWYQQALGQGPEFLTYFNYEAQPDKSGLPSDRFSAERPEGSISTLTIQRTEQRDSAMYRCASSPGTVDTQYFGPGTRLTVL.